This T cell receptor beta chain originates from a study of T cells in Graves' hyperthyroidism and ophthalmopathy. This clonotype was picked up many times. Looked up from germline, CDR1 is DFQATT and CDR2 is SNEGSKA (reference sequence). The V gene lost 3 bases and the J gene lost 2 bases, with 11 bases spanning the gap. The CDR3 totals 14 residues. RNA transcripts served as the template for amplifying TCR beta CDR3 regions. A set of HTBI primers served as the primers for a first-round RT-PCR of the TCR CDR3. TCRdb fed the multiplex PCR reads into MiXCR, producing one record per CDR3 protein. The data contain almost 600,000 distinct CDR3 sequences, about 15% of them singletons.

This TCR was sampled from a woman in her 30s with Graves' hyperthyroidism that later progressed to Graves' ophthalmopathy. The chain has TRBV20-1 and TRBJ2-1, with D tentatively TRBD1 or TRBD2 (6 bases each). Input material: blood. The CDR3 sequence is CSAREGGPYNEQFF. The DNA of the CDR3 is TGCAGTGCTAGGGAGGGGGGACCCTACAATGAGCAGTTCTTC.